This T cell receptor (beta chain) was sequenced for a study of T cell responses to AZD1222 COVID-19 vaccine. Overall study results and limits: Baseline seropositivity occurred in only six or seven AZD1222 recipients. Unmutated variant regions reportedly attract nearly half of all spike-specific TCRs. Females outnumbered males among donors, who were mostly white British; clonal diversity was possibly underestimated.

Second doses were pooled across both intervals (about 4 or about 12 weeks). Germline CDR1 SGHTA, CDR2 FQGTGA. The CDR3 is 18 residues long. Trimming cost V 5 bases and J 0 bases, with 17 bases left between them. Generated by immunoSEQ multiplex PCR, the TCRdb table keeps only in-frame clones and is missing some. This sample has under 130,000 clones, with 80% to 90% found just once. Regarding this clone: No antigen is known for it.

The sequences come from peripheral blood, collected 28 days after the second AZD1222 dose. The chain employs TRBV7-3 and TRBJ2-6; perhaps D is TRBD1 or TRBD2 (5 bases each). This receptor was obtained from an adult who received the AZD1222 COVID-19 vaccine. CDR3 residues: CASSLSRGASSGANVLTF. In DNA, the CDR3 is TGTGCCAGCAGCCTATCGAGAGGGGCCTCCTCTGGGGCCAACGTCCTGACTTTC.